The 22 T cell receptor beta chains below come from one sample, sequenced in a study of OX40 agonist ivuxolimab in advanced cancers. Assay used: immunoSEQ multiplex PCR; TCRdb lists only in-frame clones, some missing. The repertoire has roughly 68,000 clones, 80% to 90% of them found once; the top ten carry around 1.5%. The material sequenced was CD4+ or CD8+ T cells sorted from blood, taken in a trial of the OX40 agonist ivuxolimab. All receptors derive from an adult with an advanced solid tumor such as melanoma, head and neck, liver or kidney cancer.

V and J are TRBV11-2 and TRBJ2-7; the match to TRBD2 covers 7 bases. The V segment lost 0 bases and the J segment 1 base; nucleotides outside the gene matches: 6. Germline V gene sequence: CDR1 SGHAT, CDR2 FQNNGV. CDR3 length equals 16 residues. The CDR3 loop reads CASSLDKRTRSYEQYF. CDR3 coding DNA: TGTGCCAGCAGCTTAGATAAACGGACTAGGTCCTACGAGCAGTACTTC. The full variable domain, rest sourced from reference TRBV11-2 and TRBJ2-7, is EAGVAQSPRYKIIEKRQSVAFWCNPISGHATLYWYQQILGQGPKLLIQFQNNGVVDDSQLPKDRFSAERLKGVDSTLKIQPAKLEDSAVYLCASSLDKRTRSYEQYFGPGTRLTVT.

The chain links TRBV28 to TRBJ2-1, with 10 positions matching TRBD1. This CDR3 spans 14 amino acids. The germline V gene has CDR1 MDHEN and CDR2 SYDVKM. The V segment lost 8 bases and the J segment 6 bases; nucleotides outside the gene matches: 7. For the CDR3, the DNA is TGTGCCAGCTCCCCGGGACAGGGGTTCAATGAGCAGTTCTTC. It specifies CASSPGQGFNEQFF.

The CDR3 here is CASSLAGQPTDTQYF. The CDR3 nucleotides read TGCGCCAGCAGCCTAGCGGGACAACCCACAGATACGCAGTATTTT. The chain is built from TRBV5-1 and TRBJ2-3; 9 nucleotides match TRBD2. The germline CDR1 and CDR2 sequences are SGHRS and YFSETQ. J lost 2 bases, V lost 4 bases, and 5 bases had no gene match. The CDR3 loop spans 15 amino acids.

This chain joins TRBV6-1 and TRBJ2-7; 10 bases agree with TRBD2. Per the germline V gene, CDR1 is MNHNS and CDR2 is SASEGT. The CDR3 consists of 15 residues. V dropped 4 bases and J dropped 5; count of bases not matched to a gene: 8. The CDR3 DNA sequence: TGTGCCAGCAGTGCTCAGATAGCGGGAGGCCACGAGCAGTACTTC. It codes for CASSAQIAGGHEQYF.

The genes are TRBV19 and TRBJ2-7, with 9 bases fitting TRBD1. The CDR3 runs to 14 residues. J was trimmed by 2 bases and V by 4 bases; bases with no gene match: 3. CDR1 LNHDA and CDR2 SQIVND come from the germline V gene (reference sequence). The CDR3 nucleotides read TGTGCCAGTAGTAGGACAGGGGATGCCTACGAGCAGTACTTC. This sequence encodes CASSRTGDAYEQYF.

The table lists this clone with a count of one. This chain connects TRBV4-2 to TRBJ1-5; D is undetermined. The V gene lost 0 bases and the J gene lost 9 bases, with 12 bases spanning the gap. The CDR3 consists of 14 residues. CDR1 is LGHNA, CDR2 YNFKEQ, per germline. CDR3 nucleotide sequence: TGTGCCAGCAGCCAAGAAATGGTTGTCGGGCCCCAGCATTTT. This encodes CASSQEMVVGPQHF.

In DNA form, the CDR3 reads TGTGCCAGCAGTTACAGGGAGCCTGGAAACACCATATATTTT. It is translated as CASSYREPGNTIYF. The rearrangement links TRBV6-5 to TRBJ1-3; D is undetermined. CDR1 and CDR2 (germline): MNHEY, SVGAGI. The length of the CDR3 is 14 residues. Trimming cost V 2 bases and J 2 bases, with 7 bases left between them.

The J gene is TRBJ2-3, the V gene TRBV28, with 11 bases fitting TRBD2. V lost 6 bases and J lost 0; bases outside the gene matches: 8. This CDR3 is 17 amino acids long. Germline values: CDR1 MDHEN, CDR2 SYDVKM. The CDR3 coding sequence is TGTGCCAGCAGCCCAGTGGGACTAGCGGCTAGCACAGATACGCAGTATTTT. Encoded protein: CASSPVGLAASTDTQYF.

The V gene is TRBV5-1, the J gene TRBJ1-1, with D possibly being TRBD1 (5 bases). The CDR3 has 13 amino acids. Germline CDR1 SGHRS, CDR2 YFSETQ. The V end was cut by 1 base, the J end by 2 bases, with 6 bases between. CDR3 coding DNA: TGCGCCAGCAGCTTGACAGGCAACACTGAAGCTTTCTTT. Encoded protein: CASSLTGNTEAFF.

The CDR3 here is CAISDGTSGSYNEQFF. The CDR3 nucleotides are TGTGCCATCAGTGATGGGACTAGCGGATCCTACAATGAGCAGTTCTTC. The V call is TRBV10-3, the J call TRBJ2-1, with 11 bases that match TRBD2. V trimming: 3 bases; J trimming: 1 base; junction bases outside the gene matches: 2. The germline CDR1 and CDR2 sequences are ENHRY and SYGVKD. The CDR3 is made up of 16 amino acids.

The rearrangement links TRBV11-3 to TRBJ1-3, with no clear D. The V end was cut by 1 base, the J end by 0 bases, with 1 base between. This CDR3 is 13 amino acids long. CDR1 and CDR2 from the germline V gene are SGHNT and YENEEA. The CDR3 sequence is CASSLGSGNTIYF. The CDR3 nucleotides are TGTGCCAGCAGCTTAGGCTCTGGAAACACCATATATTTT.

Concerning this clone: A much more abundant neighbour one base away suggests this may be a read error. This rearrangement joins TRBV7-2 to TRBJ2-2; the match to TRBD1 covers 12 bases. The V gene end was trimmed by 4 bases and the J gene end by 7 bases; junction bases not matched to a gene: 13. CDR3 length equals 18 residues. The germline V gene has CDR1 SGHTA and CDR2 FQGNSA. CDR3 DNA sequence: TGTGCCAGCAGCTCGCCCCGGGGGACAGGGGGCGGGGGCGGGGAGCTGTTTTTT. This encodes CASSSPRGTGGGGGELFF. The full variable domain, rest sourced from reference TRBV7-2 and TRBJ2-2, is GAGVSQSPSNKVTEKGKDVELRCDPISGHTALYWYRQSLGQGLEFLIYFQGNSAPDKSGLPSDRFSAERTGGSVSTLTIQRTQQEDSAVYLCASSSPRGTGGGGGELFFGEGSRLTVL.

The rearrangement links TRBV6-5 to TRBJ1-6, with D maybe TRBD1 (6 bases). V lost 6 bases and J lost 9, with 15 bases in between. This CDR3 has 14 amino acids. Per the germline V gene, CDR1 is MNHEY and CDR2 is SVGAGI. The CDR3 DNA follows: TGTGCCAGCAGCCCAGGGGTGGGTAGTTCACCCCTCCACTTT. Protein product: CASSPGVGSSPLHF.

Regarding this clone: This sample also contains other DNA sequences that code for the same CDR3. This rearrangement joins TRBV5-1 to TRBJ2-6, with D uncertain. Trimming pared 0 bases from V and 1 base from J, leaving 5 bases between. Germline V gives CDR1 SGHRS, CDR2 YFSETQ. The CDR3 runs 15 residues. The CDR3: CASSLEGSGANVLTF. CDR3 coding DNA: TGCGCCAGCAGCTTGGAAGGGTCTGGGGCCAACGTCCTGACTTTC.

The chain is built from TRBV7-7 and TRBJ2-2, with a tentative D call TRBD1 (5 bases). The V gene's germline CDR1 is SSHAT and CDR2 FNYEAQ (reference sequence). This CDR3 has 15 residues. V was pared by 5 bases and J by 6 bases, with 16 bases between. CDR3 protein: CASSTQGFVAGELFF. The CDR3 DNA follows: TGTGCCAGCAGCACTCAGGGTTTTGTGGCCGGGGAGCTGTTTTTT.

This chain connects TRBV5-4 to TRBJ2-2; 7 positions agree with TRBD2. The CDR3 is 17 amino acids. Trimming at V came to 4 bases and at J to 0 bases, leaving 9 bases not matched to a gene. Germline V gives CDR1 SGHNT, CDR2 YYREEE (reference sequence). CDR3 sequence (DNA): TGTGCCAGCAGCCTGGGGGGGATTGGGTCGAACACCGGGGAGCTGTTTTTT. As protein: CASSLGGIGSNTGELFF.

Here the CDR3 DNA reads TGTGCCAGCAGCGTAGTAGGGGGGGAGCTGTTTTTT. Translation gives CASSVVGGELFF. The genes are TRBV9 and TRBJ2-2; D not certain. Germline CDR1 reads SGDLS; CDR2 reads YYNGEE. Trimming cost V 0 bases and J 8 bases, with 5 bases left between them. CDR3 length: 12 residues.

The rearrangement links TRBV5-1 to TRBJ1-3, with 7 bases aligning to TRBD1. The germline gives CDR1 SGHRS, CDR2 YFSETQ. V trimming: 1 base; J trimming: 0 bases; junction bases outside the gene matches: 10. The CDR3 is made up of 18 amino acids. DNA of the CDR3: TGCGCCAGCAGCTTGAGACAGGGACCATTCTACTCTGGAAACACCATATATTTT. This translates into CASSLRQGPFYSGNTIYF.

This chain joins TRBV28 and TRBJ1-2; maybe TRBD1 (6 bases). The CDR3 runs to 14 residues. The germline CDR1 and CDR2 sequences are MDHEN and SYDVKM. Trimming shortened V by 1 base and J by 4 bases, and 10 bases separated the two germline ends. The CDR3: CASSLLDSGYGYTF. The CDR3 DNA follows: TGTGCCAGCAGTTTATTGGACAGCGGCTATGGCTACACCTTC.

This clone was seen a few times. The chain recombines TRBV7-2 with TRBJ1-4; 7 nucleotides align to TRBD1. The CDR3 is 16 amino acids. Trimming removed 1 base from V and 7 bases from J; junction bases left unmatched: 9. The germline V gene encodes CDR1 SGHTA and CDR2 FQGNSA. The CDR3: CASSLGQGVGGEKLFF. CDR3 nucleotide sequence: TGTGCCAGCAGCTTAGGACAGGGAGTCGGCGGTGAAAAACTGTTTTTT. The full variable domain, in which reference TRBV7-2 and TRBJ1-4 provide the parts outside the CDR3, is GAGVSQSPSNKVTEKGKDVELRCDPISGHTALYWYRQSLGQGLEFLIYFQGNSAPDKSGLPSDRFSAERTGGSVSTLTIQRTQQEDSAVYLCASSLGQGVGGEKLFFGSGTQLSVL.

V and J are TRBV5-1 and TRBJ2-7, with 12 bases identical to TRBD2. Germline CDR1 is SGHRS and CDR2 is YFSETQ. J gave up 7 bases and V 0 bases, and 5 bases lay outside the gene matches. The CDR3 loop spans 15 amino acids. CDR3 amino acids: CASSLAASGRAEQYF. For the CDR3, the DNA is TGCGCCAGCAGCTTGGCCGCTAGCGGGAGGGCTGAGCAGTACTTC.

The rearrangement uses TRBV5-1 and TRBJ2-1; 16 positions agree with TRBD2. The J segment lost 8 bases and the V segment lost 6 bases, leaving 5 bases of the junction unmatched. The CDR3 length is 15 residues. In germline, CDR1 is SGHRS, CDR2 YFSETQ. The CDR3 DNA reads TGCGCCAGCACCGGGACTAGCGGGAGGGGATATGAGCAGTTCTTC. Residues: CASTGTSGRGYEQFF.